These 18 T cell receptor beta chains were all obtained from the same sample, sequenced in a study of shared clonotypes between healthy human individuals. Profiling relied on immunoSEQ multiplex PCR, and the TCRdb table lists in-frame clones only, not all of them. Counted here are a few million clones, 85% to 95% occurring once; the ten biggest clones make up more than 0.35%. Sequenced input: naive CD4+ T cells from PBMCs. Subset described: CD45RA+ positively selected. These TCRs come from a man aged 18 to 30 in good health. Some clones in this sample may be carry-over from other donors' samples.

This chain joins TRBV7-9 and TRBJ1-1; no clear D. Germline CDR1 and CDR2: SEHNR and FQNEAQ (reference sequence). V shed 5 bases and J shed 0 bases, with 13 bases lying between them. The CDR3 length is 15 residues. As DNA, the CDR3 is TGTGCCAGCAGCCCACAGATAAACATGAACACTGAAGCTTTCTTT. This codes for CASSPQINMNTEAFF.

J is TRBJ1-5 and V is TRBV27; no definite D call. Germline-derived CDR1 and CDR2 are MNHEY and SMNVEV (reference sequence). CDR3 length equals 14 residues. Trimming removed 9 bases from V and 1 base from J, with 13 bases in between. CDR3 protein: CAREPDESNQPQHF. CDR3 bases: TGTGCCAGGGAACCAGACGAGAGCAATCAGCCCCAGCATTTT.

V gene TRBV14 combines with J gene TRBJ2-4; maybe TRBD2 (6 bases). CDR3 length equals 18 residues. Trimming shortened V by 0 bases and J by 0 bases, and 15 bases separated the two germline ends. Germline V CDR1 and CDR2: SGHDN, FVKESK. CDR3 region: CASSQDPPRGSAKNIQYF. In nucleotides, the CDR3 is TGTGCCAGCAGCCAAGACCCCCCGCGGGGATCAGCCAAAAACATTCAGTACTTC.

Notes on this clone: This specimen includes other DNA sequences encoding the same CDR3. The chain has TRBV18 and TRBJ2-7; tentatively, D is TRBD1 or TRBD2 (5 bases each). Germline-derived CDR1 and CDR2 are KGHSH and LQKENI. V shed 3 bases and J shed 3 bases, with 9 bases lying between them. The CDR3 extends over 13 amino acids. Written as DNA, the CDR3 is TGTGCCAGCTCACCTCCGGGACGCTACGAGCAGTACTTC. This encodes CASSPPGRYEQYF.

This sequence joins TRBV27 and TRBJ2-1; 8 nucleotides align to TRBD2. V lost 4 bases and J lost 6; bases outside the gene matches: 5. Germline V gene data show CDR1 as MNHEY and CDR2 as SMNVEV (reference sequence). The CDR3 extends over 14 amino acids. The CDR3 protein is CASSSIGGGNEQFF. In DNA, the CDR3 is TGTGCCAGCAGTTCCATCGGGGGGGGCAATGAGCAGTTCTTC.

The V call is TRBV9, the J call TRBJ2-1; TRBD2 matches 10 bases. The CDR3 loop spans 14 amino acids. Per the germline V gene, CDR1 is SGDLS and CDR2 is YYNGEE. Trimming at V came to 5 bases and at J to 4 bases, leaving 3 bases not matched to a gene. CDR3 protein: CASSGLAVYNEQFF. The CDR3 DNA sequence: TGTGCCAGCAGTGGACTAGCGGTTTACAATGAGCAGTTCTTC.

The chain is built from TRBV5-1 and TRBJ2-5; D possibly corresponds to TRBD1 (7 bases). This CDR3 is 15 amino acids long. Per germline, CDR1 SGHRS and CDR2 YFSETQ. V lost 7 bases to trimming and J lost 5 bases, with 21 bases between them. CDR3 DNA: TGCGCCAGCGCATTTGCTACAGGGGCGGGGGAGACCCAGTACTTC. It codes for CASAFATGAGETQYF.

CDR3 amino acids: CASRVLGQPQHF. CDR3 bases: TGTGCCAGCAGGGTCCTTGGTCAGCCCCAGCATTTT. The V call is TRBV6-1, the J call TRBJ1-5; D is uncertain. This CDR3 has 12 residues. Germline CDR1 MNHNS, CDR2 SASEGT. V was cut by 6 bases and J by 6 bases, with 9 bases left in between.

This chain links TRBV6-5 with TRBJ2-6; no clear D. V was clipped by 6 bases and J by 3 bases, with 12 bases between them. Per germline, CDR1 MNHEY and CDR2 SVGAGI. This CDR3 is built from 15 residues. The CDR3 protein is CASSQSSLGANVLTF. CDR3 DNA: TGTGCCAGCAGCCAGTCGTCTCTTGGGGCCAACGTCCTGACTTTC.

Here the CDR3 DNA reads TGCGCCAGCAGCCAACTCCTCAATGAGCAGTTCTTC. Protein product: CASSQLLNEQFF. The rearrangement uses TRBV4-1 and TRBJ2-1; D call uncertain. CDR3 length equals 12 residues. The germline V gene encodes CDR1 MGHRA and CDR2 YSYEKL. V lost 2 bases, J lost 6 bases, and 5 bases lay in between.

V gene TRBV30 combines with J gene TRBJ1-3; no definite D call. Trimming left V 3 bases short and J 7 bases short, with 7 bases between. This CDR3 has 11 residues. Germline V gene sequence: CDR1 GTSNPN, CDR2 SVGIG (reference sequence). In nucleotides, the CDR3 is TGTGCCTGGAGCTCATGGAACACCATATATTTT. Amino acids: CAWSSWNTIYF.

This chain uses TRBV6-5 with TRBJ2-1, with 9 nucleotides matching TRBD1. With 6 bases clipped from V and 6 bases from J, the junction kept 6 bases outside the gene matches. CDR1 is MNHEY and CDR2 is SVGAGI in the germline V gene. The length of the CDR3 is 14 residues. CDR3 amino acids: CASRPGQGGNEQFF. Written as DNA, the CDR3 is TGTGCCAGCAGACCGGGACAGGGTGGCAATGAGCAGTTCTTC.

DNA for the CDR3: TGTGCCAGCAGCCCCGGGACTCCCAACAATGAGCAGTTCTTC. As protein: CASSPGTPNNEQFF. V gene TRBV9 combines with J gene TRBJ2-1; D possibly corresponds to TRBD2 (6 bases). Germline CDR1 is SGDLS and CDR2 is YYNGEE. With 4 bases removed from V and 5 bases from J, the gap between germline ends came to 13 bases. This CDR3 is 14 amino acids long.

This sequence joins TRBV5-5 and TRBJ2-1; 13 nucleotides match TRBD2. J was trimmed by 8 bases and V by 4 bases; bases with no gene match: 18. Germline CDR1 is SGHKS and CDR2 is YYEKEE (reference sequence). The CDR3 totals 19 residues. This CDR3 is CASSDLGRYGTSGIDEQFF. CDR3 nucleotides: TGTGCCAGCAGCGATCTCGGACGGTACGGGACTAGCGGGATCGATGAGCAGTTCTTC.

Remarks on this clone: Other nucleotide sequences from this sample produce the same CDR3. The chain employs TRBV7-2 and TRBJ2-2; a weak D match, TRBD2 (6 bases). V lost 5 bases, J lost 5 bases, and 9 bases lay in between. This CDR3 is built from 13 residues. The germline CDR1 and CDR2 sequences are SGHTA and FQGNSA. The CDR3 region has the DNA TGTGCCAGCAGCCCCGGGGGTACCGGGGAGCTGTTTTTT. This codes for CASSPGGTGELFF.

This clone came up once. V is TRBV4-3 and J is TRBJ2-5; D may be TRBD1 (5 bases). The CDR3 sequence is 15 residues long. Germline loops: CDR1 LGHNA, CDR2 YSLEER. Trimming shortened V by 0 bases and J by 1 base, and 9 bases separated the two germline ends. This CDR3 is CASSQDITGQETQYF. The CDR3, as DNA: TGCGCCAGCAGCCAAGATATCACAGGCCAAGAGACCCAGTACTTC.

This chain connects TRBV5-4 to TRBJ2-3; 14 bases match TRBD2. The germline V gene encodes CDR1 SGHNT and CDR2 YYREEE (reference sequence). Germline trimming cut 10 bases from V and 6 bases from J; bases unmatched to any gene: 13. This CDR3 spans 16 amino acids. CDR3 residues: CASGLAGEGAGDTQYF. The CDR3 DNA reads as TGTGCCTCGGGACTAGCGGGAGAGGGGGCGGGGGATACGCAGTATTTT.

The V gene is TRBV5-1, the J gene TRBJ2-7; maybe TRBD2 (6 bases). CDR3 length: 15 amino acids. CDR1 and CDR2 from the germline V gene are SGHRS and YFSETQ. V lost 1 base and J lost 2, with 13 bases in between. The CDR3 DNA reads TGCGCCAGCAGCTTGAGGGGTGCGGGGCCCTACGAGCAGTACTTC. Its translation is CASSLRGAGPYEQYF.